This T cell receptor (beta chain) was obtained from a study of T cell changes during pregnancy in multiple sclerosis. Libraries were prepared by immunoSEQ multiplex PCR; TCRdb keeps only in-frame clonotypes and omits some of them. The sample gives 79,000 or so clones, around 90% of which show up once; 0.2% to 0.25% is in the top ten. After removal of 6 bases from V and 2 bases from J, the junction contained 1 base not matched to a gene. CDR3 size: 14 residues. Germline lookup yields CDR1 ENHRY and CDR2 SYGVKD. V is TRBV10-3 and J is TRBJ1-4; the match to TRBD1 covers 9 bases. The source of this sequence is a female donor with multiple sclerosis, enrolled in a pregnancy study. Sequences were derived from CD4+ T cells from peripheral blood mononuclear cells, sampled before pregnancy. The CDR3 loop is CAIRGTGTNEKLFF. CDR3 DNA sequence: TGTGCCATCAGGGGGACAGGGACTAATGAAAAACTGTTTTTT.